Listed below are T cell receptor beta chains from one sample, sequenced in a study of blood T cell repertoires in COVID-19. Profiling relied on immunoSEQ multiplex PCR, and the TCRdb table lists in-frame clones only, not all of them. This sample has approximately 62,000 clones, with over 80% found just once. Specimen: peripheral blood. The receptors come from a man between 60 and 70 years old with acute or convalescent COVID-19. CDR3s include the opening cysteine and the closing phenylalanine or tryptophan. Not all rows give a size; the values are once, few, many and, for expanded clones, a class.

j_call clone_size v_call cdr3_aa
TRBJ1-6 - TRBV6-5 CASSYRTGWSNSPLHF
TRBJ1-3 - TRBV7-2 CASSLMGSGVRNTIYF
TRBJ2-7 - TRBV9 CASSVSGGLASYEQYF
TRBJ1-1 - TRBV30 CAWKPQNTEAFF
TRBJ1-1 - TRBV15 CATSRDRTGGTEAFF
TRBJ2-1 - TRBV6-2/TRBV6-3 CASSYLGLALNEQFF
TRBJ2-7 - TRBV25-1 CASSDPGLAGYTQYF
TRBJ1-1 - TRBV27 CASSKRGGGPEAFF
TRBJ2-2 - TRBV7-3 CASSLNSRASGPGELFF
TRBJ2-1 once TRBV11-3 CASSFRSGKSSYNEQFF
TRBJ1-2 once TRBV25-1 CASSGQPSREGYTF
TRBJ1-5 - TRBV28 CASTYSGTGGNSNQPQHF
TRBJ2-1 - TRBV4-1 CASSQSGLAGGNEQFF
TRBJ2-7 - TRBV30 CAWSVSAGFTYEQYF
TRBJ2-1 once TRBV24-1 CATRDSSYNEQFF
TRBJ1-1 - TRBV19 CASSIDLGGTEAFF
TRBJ1-3 once TRBV6-5 CASRRGGEAGNTIYF
TRBJ2-2 - TRBV28 CASRRGLAGVSGELFF
TRBJ2-5 - TRBV28 CASSLYPGRETQYF
TRBJ2-1 - TRBV30 CAWTLPGGLNEQFF
TRBJ2-5 once TRBV4-2 CASSQDTEGQETQYF
TRBJ2-1 - TRBV6-5 CASSYYGTSGGEQFF
TRBJ2-7 - TRBV28 CASSGGVGSSYEQYF
TRBJ2-2 - TRBV4-3 CASSQEGGITGELFF
TRBJ2-3 - TRBV7-6 CASSLEYSSTDTQYF
TRBJ2-5 - TRBV7-2 CASSYDVRGGTQYF
TRBJ1-6 - TRBV27 CASWDSYNSPLHF
TRBJ1-5 - TRBV28 CASWTGRVQPQHF
TRBJ1-5 - TRBV6-5 CASRREWGGNQPQHF
TRBJ2-7 - TRBV7-8 CASSVDRGSSYEQYF
TRBJ1-1 - TRBV5-1 CASSTGTGRHTEAFF
TRBJ1-1 - TRBV24-1 CATRGRRGVDGRGTEAFF
TRBJ2-3 - TRBV19 CASSPPRGRDTQYF
TRBJ1-1 - TRBV30 CATNRGAGTEAFF
TRBJ1-6 - TRBV2 CASIPTVRISPLHF
TRBJ1-1 - TRBV6-6 CASWTGNTEAFF
TRBJ2-5 - TRBV7-3 CASSLDRSGVGTQYF